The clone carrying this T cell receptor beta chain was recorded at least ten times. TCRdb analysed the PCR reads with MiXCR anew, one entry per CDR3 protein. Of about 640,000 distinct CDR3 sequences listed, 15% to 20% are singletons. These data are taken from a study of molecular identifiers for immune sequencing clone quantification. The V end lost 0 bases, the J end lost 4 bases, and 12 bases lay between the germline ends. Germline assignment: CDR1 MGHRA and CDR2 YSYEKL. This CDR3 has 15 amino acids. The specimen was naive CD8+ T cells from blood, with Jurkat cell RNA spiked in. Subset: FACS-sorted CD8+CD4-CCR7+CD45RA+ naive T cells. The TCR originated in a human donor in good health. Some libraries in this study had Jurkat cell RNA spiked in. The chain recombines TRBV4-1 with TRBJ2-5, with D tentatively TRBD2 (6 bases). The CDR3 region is CASSQEVAEGETQYF. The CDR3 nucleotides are TGCGCCAGCAGCCAAGAGGTAGCGGAAGGAGAGACCCAGTACTTC.